One sample yielded the 30 T cell receptor beta chains listed below, sequenced in a study of shared clonotypes between healthy human individuals. Data came from immunoSEQ multiplex PCR; TCRdb stores just in-frame clones and leaves some out. Of about 1.4 million clones listed, around 95% are singletons. The source material was naive CD4+ T cells sorted from blood. Subset noted: CD45RA+ positively selected. All receptors come from a man aged 25 to 40 in good health.

V and J are TRBV10-3 and TRBJ2-3, with 9 bases lining up with TRBD1. Germline V gene sequence: CDR1 ENHRY, CDR2 SYGVKD. Germline trimming cut 10 bases from V and 5 bases from J; bases unmatched to any gene: 7. CDR3 size: 13 residues. Here the CDR3 reads CATTGGWEDTQYF. The CDR3 nucleotides are TGTGCCACCACAGGGGGCTGGGAAGATACGCAGTATTTT.

The chain employs TRBV19 and TRBJ2-3, with D maybe TRBD2 (6 bases). This CDR3 region has 16 residues. Germline V gene sequence: CDR1 LNHDA, CDR2 SQIVND (reference sequence). Trimming removed 1 base from V and 7 bases from J, with 18 bases in between. In DNA, the CDR3 is TGTGCCAGTAGTATAGTTGTCGCCCCGGGGAGGAATACGCAGTATTTT. Translating gives CASSIVVAPGRNTQYF.

The rearrangement links TRBV19 to TRBJ2-1; TRBD2 matches 7 bases. The germline V gene has CDR1 LNHDA and CDR2 SQIVND (reference sequence). Unmatched junction bases numbered 19, after V lost 7 bases and J lost 10 bases. This CDR3 contains 16 residues. The chain's CDR3 is CASTPDEGGLPGEQFF. The CDR3 DNA follows: TGTGCCAGTACTCCAGACGAGGGAGGGCTCCCCGGGGAGCAGTTCTTC.

Remarks on this clone: Other DNA sequences within the sample encode an identical CDR3. The chain links TRBV27 to TRBJ1-2; D unclear. CDR1 and CDR2 from the germline V gene are MNHEY and SMNVEV (reference sequence). The V and J ends lost 2 bases and 2 bases respectively, with 6 bases between them. The CDR3 is made up of 13 amino acids. The CDR3 sequence: CASSLTENYGYTF. The CDR3 DNA follows: TGTGCCAGCAGTTTAACGGAGAACTATGGCTACACCTTC.

The chain uses TRBV19 and TRBJ1-2; the match to TRBD1 covers 8 bases. Germline V gene data show CDR1 as LNHDA and CDR2 as SQIVND (reference sequence). The CDR3 has 14 residues. The J segment lost 4 bases and the V segment lost 7 bases, leaving 8 bases of the junction unmatched. This CDR3 reads CASTTQGVVYGYTF. As DNA, the CDR3 is TGTGCCAGTACCACACAGGGGGTGGTCTATGGCTACACCTTC. The full variable domain, in which reference TRBV19 and TRBJ1-2 provide the parts outside the CDR3, is DGGITQSPKYLFRKEGQNVTLSCEQNLNHDAMYWYRQDPGQGLRLIYYSQIVNDFQKGDIAEGYSVSREKKESFPLTVTSAQKNPTAFYLCASTTQGVVYGYTFGSGTRLTVV.

The chain employs TRBV7-9 and TRBJ2-2; 7 bases are shared with TRBD2. Germline assignment: CDR1 SEHNR and CDR2 FQNEAQ (reference sequence). This CDR3 comprises 16 residues. V lost 4 bases to trimming and J lost 4 bases; unmatched junction nucleotides: 9. CDR3 amino acids: CASSSLGGRGTGELFF. CDR3 nucleotides: TGTGCCAGCAGCTCCCTTGGCGGGAGAGGCACCGGGGAGCTGTTTTTT.

The CDR3 region has the DNA TGTGCCAGCAGCTTCTCTGGGGTCGGGCAGGATAATAACTATGGCTACACCTTC. This sequence encodes CASSFSGVGQDNNYGYTF. The chain uses TRBV11-2 and TRBJ1-2; D is unclear. This CDR3 has 18 residues. V lost 3 bases, J lost 1 base, and 21 bases lay in between. Germline lookup yields CDR1 SGHAT and CDR2 FQNNGV.

The V gene is TRBV5-4, the J gene TRBJ2-7, with 7 bases matching TRBD2. The germline V gene encodes CDR1 SGHNT and CDR2 YYREEE (reference sequence). J was trimmed by 3 bases and V by 4 bases; bases with no gene match: 13. The CDR3 is 16 amino acids. The DNA for the CDR3 is TGTGCCAGCAGCGTAGATGGGGAGGGAAGGAACTACGAGCAGTACTTC. Amino acids: CASSVDGEGRNYEQYF.

The genes are TRBV6-5 and TRBJ2-7; D gene unclear. The CDR3 extends over 11 amino acids. V was cut by 8 bases and J by 3 bases, with 8 bases left in between. Germline loops: CDR1 MNHEY, CDR2 SVGAGI. The CDR3 sequence is CASQDLYEQYF. The CDR3 coding sequence is TGTGCCAGCCAGGATCTCTACGAGCAGTACTTC.

The chain uses TRBV28 and TRBJ2-7; 15 bases fit TRBD2. Germline values: CDR1 MDHEN, CDR2 SYDVKM. With V trimmed by 6 bases and J by 0 bases, 12 bases remained unmatched. The CDR3 is made up of 19 amino acids. This chain's CDR3 is CASRTAEGLAGGFSYEQYF. In DNA form, the CDR3 reads TGTGCCAGCAGAACAGCCGAGGGACTAGCGGGAGGCTTCTCCTACGAGCAGTACTTC. Using reference TRBV28 and TRBJ2-7 for the parts outside the CDR3, the full variable domain is DVKVTQSSRYLVKRTGEKVFLECVQDMDHENMFWYRQDPGLGLRLIYFSYDVKMKEKGDIPEGYSVSREKKERFSLILESASTNQTSMYLCASRTAEGLAGGFSYEQYFGPGTRLTVT.

V usage is TRBV4-3 and J usage is TRBJ2-2, with 10 bases matching TRBD2. V gave up 0 bases and J gave up 4 bases; unmatched junction bases: 8. Germline V lookup: CDR1 LGHNA, CDR2 YSLEER. The CDR3 covers 18 residues. Here the CDR3 reads CASSQDLTSGIPTGELFF. The CDR3 region has the DNA TGCGCCAGCAGCCAAGATTTAACTAGCGGGATCCCCACCGGGGAGCTGTTTTTT.

The rearrangement links TRBV5-1 to TRBJ2-2; 10 bases are a match to TRBD2. V lost 4 bases and J lost 4; bases outside the gene matches: 16. The CDR3 spans 19 residues. CDR1 is SGHRS, CDR2 YFSETQ, per germline. The DNA of the CDR3 is TGCGCCAGCAGCATCGGACTAGCGGCATCGGGAAGTGGCACCGGGGAGCTGTTTTTT. Translating it yields CASSIGLAASGSGTGELFF.

Here the CDR3 reads CAISSKETQYF. The CDR3 region has the DNA TGTGCCATCAGCAGCAAAGAGACCCAGTACTTC. V is TRBV10-3 and J is TRBJ2-5; unclear D gene. Germline values: CDR1 ENHRY, CDR2 SYGVKD. Trimming left V 6 bases short and J 3 bases short, with 5 bases between. CDR3 size: 11 residues.

The CDR3 sequence: CASSPRTSETQYF. In DNA, the CDR3 is TGTGCCAGCTCACCAAGAACTTCAGAGACCCAGTACTTC. The V and J genes are TRBV18 and TRBJ2-5; the D is unclear. V lost 2 bases and J 4 bases, leaving 8 bases between the germline ends. CDR3 size: 13 residues. Germline V gene sequence: CDR1 KGHSH, CDR2 LQKENI.

The V gene is TRBV19, the J gene TRBJ2-1; D remains unclear. The V end was cut by 5 bases, the J end by 2 bases, with 19 bases between. This CDR3 is built from 17 residues. The germline CDR1 and CDR2 sequences are LNHDA and SQIVND (reference sequence). The CDR3 region has the DNA TGTGCCAGTAGTGCCCACATGGTTGAGCGTACCTACAATGAGCAGTTCTTC. Translation gives CASSAHMVERTYNEQFF.

The chain couples TRBV18 to TRBJ2-5; D not certain. Trimming shortened V by 2 bases and J by 2 bases, and 9 bases separated the two germline ends. CDR3 length: 14 residues. The V gene's germline CDR1 is KGHSH and CDR2 LQKENI. CDR3 loop: CASSPVSPQETQYF. The CDR3 coding sequence is TGTGCCAGCTCACCAGTTTCTCCACAAGAGACCCAGTACTTC.

This chain connects TRBV7-9 to TRBJ2-1; D unresolved. The CDR3 runs 15 residues. Germline CDR1 reads SEHNR; CDR2 reads FQNEAQ (reference sequence). The germline V and J ends were trimmed by 5 bases and 0 bases, with 11 bases remaining between them. CDR3 DNA: TGTGCCAGCAGCCTGGATCAGAGCTCCTACAATGAGCAGTTCTTC. Translating it yields CASSLDQSSYNEQFF.

The chain carries TRBV29-1 and TRBJ2-6; D is possibly TRBD1 (6 bases). The V end lost 7 bases, the J end lost 2 bases, and 9 bases lay between the germline ends. The germline V gene encodes CDR1 SQVTM and CDR2 ANQGSEA. The CDR3 contains 13 residues. The CDR3 DNA follows: TGCAGCGCAACAGGGACTGGGGCCAACGTCCTGACTTTC. It encodes CSATGTGANVLTF.

This clone was seen just once. The chain links TRBV5-8 to TRBJ2-7; D may be TRBD2 (5 bases). This CDR3 contains 14 residues. Deletions cut 4 bases from V and 3 bases from J, with 14 bases between. The germline V gene has CDR1 SGHTS and CDR2 YDEGEE. CDR3 sequence (DNA): TGTGCCAGCAGCCCGCTACGGGGTAACTACGAGCAGTACTTC. Translating gives CASSPLRGNYEQYF.

The chain has TRBV5-4 and TRBJ2-1; no clear D gene. This CDR3 has 11 amino acids. The V gene's germline CDR1 is SGHNT and CDR2 YYREEE (reference sequence). Trimming left V 4 bases short and J 5 bases short, with 4 bases between. The CDR3 DNA reads as TGTGCCAGCAGCAGACACAATGAGCAGTTCTTC. Translating gives CASSRHNEQFF.

This rearrangement joins TRBV5-1 to TRBJ1-5; perhaps TRBD1 as D (5 bases). This CDR3 region has 16 residues. The ends were cut back, 1 base at V and 2 bases at J, with 13 bases in the middle. Germline CDR1 is SGHRS and CDR2 is YFSETQ. The CDR3 loop reads CASSLNGAQGNQPQHF. The DNA of the CDR3 is TGCGCCAGCAGCTTGAATGGGGCTCAGGGCAATCAGCCCCAGCATTTT.

The rearrangement uses TRBV28 and TRBJ1-4; 8 bases agree with TRBD1. Germline lookup yields CDR1 MDHEN and CDR2 SYDVKM. The CDR3 is made up of 19 amino acids. The V segment lost 2 bases and the J segment 0 bases; nucleotides outside the gene matches: 11. This CDR3 reads CASSLRWQGAIPTNEKLFF. The CDR3 coding sequence is TGTGCCAGCAGTTTACGTTGGCAGGGGGCCATCCCAACTAATGAAAAACTGTTTTTT.

This clone was counted once. J is TRBJ1-2 and V is TRBV6-1; 8 nucleotides line up with TRBD1. Germline CDR1 reads MNHNS; CDR2 reads SASEGT. The CDR3 runs 15 residues. The ends lost 6 bases at V and 2 bases at J; junction bases unmatched: 8. CDR3 DNA sequence: TGTGCCAGCAGCGATAACAGGGGGTTCAACTATGGCTACACCTTC. This encodes CASSDNRGFNYGYTF.

The genes are TRBV6-5 and TRBJ1-5; maybe TRBD1 (5 bases). V was trimmed by 0 bases and J by 5 bases, leaving 8 bases between them. The CDR3 contains 14 residues. Germline V gene data show CDR1 as MNHEY and CDR2 as SVGAGI. The CDR3 region is CASSYSRGHQPQHF. As DNA, the CDR3 is TGTGCCAGCAGTTACTCGAGGGGTCATCAGCCCCAGCATTTT.

The CDR3 spells CASSPLAGSYEQYF. The CDR3 DNA reads TGTGCCAGCAGTCCCCTGGCGGGCTCCTACGAGCAGTACTTC. The V call is TRBV6-1, the J call TRBJ2-7; D might be TRBD2 (5 bases). The V end lost 5 bases, the J end lost 0 bases, and 11 bases lay between the germline ends. CDR3 length: 14 amino acids. Germline CDR1 is MNHNS and CDR2 is SASEGT.

This rearrangement joins TRBV11-2 to TRBJ2-7, with 9 positions matching TRBD2. V shed 3 bases, J shed 2 bases, and the junction held 5 bases outside the gene matches. Germline CDR1 is SGHAT and CDR2 is FQNNGV. The CDR3 length is 15 residues. The CDR3 region is CASSLGGGVAYEQYF. The CDR3 DNA is TGTGCCAGCAGCTTGGGCGGGGGGGTGGCCTACGAGCAGTACTTC.

The chain carries TRBV4-1 and TRBJ1-4; D gene unclear. V was pared by 6 bases and J by 0 bases, with 17 bases between. Germline-derived CDR1 and CDR2 are MGHRA and YSYEKL. The CDR3 has 17 amino acids. CDR3 sequence (DNA): TGCGCCAGCAGGAGAGCGGGGAATTCTGCAACTAATGAAAAACTGTTTTTT. This translates into CASRRAGNSATNEKLFF.

This rearrangement joins TRBV6-1 to TRBJ2-3; D could derive from TRBD1 or TRBD2 (5 bases each). This CDR3 is built from 17 residues. Looked up from germline, CDR1 is MNHNS and CDR2 is SASEGT. V was pared by 2 bases and J by 1 base, with 16 bases between. CDR3 in amino acids: CASSEKPTGQGTDTQYF. CDR3 nucleotides: TGTGCCAGCAGTGAAAAACCAACGGGGCAGGGCACAGATACGCAGTATTTT.

Note on this clone: Other DNA sequences of this sample code for an identical CDR3. V gene TRBV30 combines with J gene TRBJ1-5; 8 nucleotides match TRBD1. CDR1 and CDR2 (germline): GTSNPN, SVGIG (reference sequence). V gave up 2 bases and J gave up 5 bases; unmatched junction bases: 2. The length of the CDR3 is 13 residues. The CDR3 loop is CAWSTGGDQPQHF. The CDR3 DNA reads TGTGCCTGGAGTACAGGGGGGGATCAGCCCCAGCATTTT.

The rearrangement uses TRBV10-3 and TRBJ2-3, with 11 bases identical to TRBD2. The CDR3 length is 16 residues. Looked up from germline, CDR1 is ENHRY and CDR2 is SYGVKD. The junction had 6 bases not matched to a gene; V was cut back by 4 bases and J by 3 bases. DNA for the CDR3: TGTGCCATCAGTGCGAGTAGCGGGAGGGTTACAGATACGCAGTATTTT. It codes for CAISASSGRVTDTQYF.